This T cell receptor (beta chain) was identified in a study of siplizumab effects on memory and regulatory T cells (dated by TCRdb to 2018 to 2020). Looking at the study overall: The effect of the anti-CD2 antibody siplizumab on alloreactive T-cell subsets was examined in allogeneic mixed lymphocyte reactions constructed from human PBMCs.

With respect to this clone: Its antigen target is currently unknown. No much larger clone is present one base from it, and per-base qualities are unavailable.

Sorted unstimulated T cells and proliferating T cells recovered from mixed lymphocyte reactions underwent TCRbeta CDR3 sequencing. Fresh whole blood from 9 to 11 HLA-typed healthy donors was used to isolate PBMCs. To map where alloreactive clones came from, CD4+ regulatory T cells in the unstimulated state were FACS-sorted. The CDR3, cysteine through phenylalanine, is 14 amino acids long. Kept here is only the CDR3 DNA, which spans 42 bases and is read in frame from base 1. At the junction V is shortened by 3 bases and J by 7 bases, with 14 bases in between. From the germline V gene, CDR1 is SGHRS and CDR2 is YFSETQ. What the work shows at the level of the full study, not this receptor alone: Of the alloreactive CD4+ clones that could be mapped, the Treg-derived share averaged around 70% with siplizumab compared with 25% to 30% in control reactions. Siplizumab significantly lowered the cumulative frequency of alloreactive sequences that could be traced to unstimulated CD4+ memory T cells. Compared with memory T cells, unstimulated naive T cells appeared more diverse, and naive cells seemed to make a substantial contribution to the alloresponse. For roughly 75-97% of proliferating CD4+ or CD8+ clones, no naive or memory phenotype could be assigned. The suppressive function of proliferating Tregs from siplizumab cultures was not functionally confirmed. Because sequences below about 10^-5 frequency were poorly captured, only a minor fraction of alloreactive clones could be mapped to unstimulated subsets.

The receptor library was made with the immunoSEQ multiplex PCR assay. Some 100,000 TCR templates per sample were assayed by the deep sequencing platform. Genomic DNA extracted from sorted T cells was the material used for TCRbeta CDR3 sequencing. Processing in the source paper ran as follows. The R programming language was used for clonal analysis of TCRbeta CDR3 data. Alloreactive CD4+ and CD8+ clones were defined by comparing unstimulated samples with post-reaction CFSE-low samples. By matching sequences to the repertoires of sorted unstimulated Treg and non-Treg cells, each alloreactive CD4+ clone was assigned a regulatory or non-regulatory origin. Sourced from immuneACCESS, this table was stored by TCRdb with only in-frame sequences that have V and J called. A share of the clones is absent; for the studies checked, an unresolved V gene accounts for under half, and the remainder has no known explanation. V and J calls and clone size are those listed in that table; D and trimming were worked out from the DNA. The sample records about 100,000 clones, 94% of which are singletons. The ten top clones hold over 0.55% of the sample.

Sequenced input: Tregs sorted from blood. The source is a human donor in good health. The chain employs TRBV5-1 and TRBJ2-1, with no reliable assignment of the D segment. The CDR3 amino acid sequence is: CASSSRRAENEQFF. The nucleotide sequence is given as TGCGCCAGCAGCTCCCGACGGGCCGAAAATGAGCAGTTCTTC.